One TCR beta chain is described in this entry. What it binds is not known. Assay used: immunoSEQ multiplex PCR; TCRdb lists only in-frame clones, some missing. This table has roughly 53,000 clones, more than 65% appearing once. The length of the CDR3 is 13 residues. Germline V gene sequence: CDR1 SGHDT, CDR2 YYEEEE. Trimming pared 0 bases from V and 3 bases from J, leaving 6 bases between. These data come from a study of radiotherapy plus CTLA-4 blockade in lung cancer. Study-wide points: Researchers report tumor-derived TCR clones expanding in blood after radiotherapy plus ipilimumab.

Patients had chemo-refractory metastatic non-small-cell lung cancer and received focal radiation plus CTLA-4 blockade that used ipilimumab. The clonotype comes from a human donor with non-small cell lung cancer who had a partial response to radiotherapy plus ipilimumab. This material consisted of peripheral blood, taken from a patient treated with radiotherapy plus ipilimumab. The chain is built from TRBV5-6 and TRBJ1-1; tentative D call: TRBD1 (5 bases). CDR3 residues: CASSLAGDTEAFF. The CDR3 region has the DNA TGTGCCAGCAGCTTGGCGGGGGACACTGAAGCTTTCTTT.